Included here is one T cell receptor beta chain sequence, with context. This clonotype was counted many times. Its antigen specificity is not known. No base quality information exists; no much larger clone differs at one position. This sample was included in a study of prognosis after radiotherapy for stage I lung cancer (dated by TCRdb to 2020 to 2022). Regarding the research as a whole: Roughly 20 stage I NSCLC patients were enrolled in Nanjing, China, between early 2018 and January 2019. SBRT was delivered in 3 to 5 fractions with a biologically effective dose of at least 100 Gy, and image-guided IMRT or VMAT was used for delivery. Peripheral blood TCR beta repertoires were profiled in stage I NSCLC patients before and after stereotactic body radiotherapy, and the repertoires were related to distant failure. For each of the roughly 20 patients, one blood sample was taken before SBRT and one after, so the study sequenced about 38 samples in total. Distant metastases were developed by four of the 19 patients after SBRT, at a median of around seven months, whereas no significant progression was observed in the other 15 patients. The patients included approximately 15 who had newly diagnosed primary stage I lung tumors, along with four or five others who had oligometastatic NSCLC after their primary tumor had been surgically resected. On tumor histology, over 10 patients had adenocarcinoma and several had squamous cell carcinoma. The cohort was made up of about a dozen men and about 6 women, with a median age of approximately 74 years and an age range of about 53 to 90 years. In every patient, SBRT was given without any concurrent therapy. All patients were regarded as medically inoperable, because of comorbidities in about a dozen patients and refusal of surgery in 7 or 8 patients. What the study reported, not specific to this receptor: Post-SBRT Shannon entropy and its change from baseline were lower in patients who developed distant metastases; baseline Shannon entropy was not associated with metastases. The small cohort and short follow-up limited the study, so independent validation of the findings is needed. No determination of tumor specificity was made for expanded TCR clones. After SBRT, the number of unique TCR clones decreased (median about 9,900 before versus several thousand after; Wilcoxon paired P=0.011). Differences in TRBV and TRBJ usage frequencies by metastasis status were reportedly observed in two V genes at baseline and in several V and two J genes after SBRT. No adjustment for multiple comparisons was applied to any of the reported P values.

A history of other malignancies or of prior chemotherapy or radiotherapy was absent in all patients, and node-negative disease was shown on CT and PET/CT in all patients. At each of two time points, around 6 milliliters of peripheral venous blood were collected into EDTA tubes. Ficoll-Paque Plus density-gradient centrifugation was used to isolate PBMCs. Right after collection, samples were placed at -80 degrees C and kept there until analysis. The TCR beta CDR3 region was amplified from genomic DNA by two rounds of multiplex PCR. The first PCR round used primers specific to each TRBV and TRBJ gene, and the primer sequences were filed in Chinese patent CN105087789A. Universal primers were used in the second round of PCR. The Roche High Pure PCR Template Preparation Kit was used to extract genomic DNA from the frozen PBMCs. The libraries underwent paired-end sequencing with 151 bp reads on an Illumina HiSeq 3000. Processing in the source paper ran as follows. CutAdapt was used to remove raw reads lacking the multiplex PCR primer sequences. PEAR was used to merge high-quality paired reads into contigs. TRB V, D and J gene segments were assigned to each contig with MiXCR by alignment to reference sequences. CDR3 sequences were clustered by base quality and sequence similarity to remove sequencing errors. Diversity was measured as Shannon entropy normalized by the natural log of productive TCR sequence number. Clonality was defined as one minus Shannon entropy divided by the natural log of the number of unique clonotypes. Progression-free survival cut-offs for repertoire metrics were chosen using the Youden index of ROC curves, with analyses run in R 3.5.3. TCRdb cleaned the public reads at Q25 with fastp, built clones with MiXCR and kept in-frame beta chains. For every CDR3 protein sequence, its rows merge into one entry that carries the most common genes and DNA. The V and J calls, along with clone size, are taken from TCRdb and not from the paper's own processing. A total of some 15,000 distinct CDR3 sequences appear in this sample, 29% of them only once. The ten biggest clones cover roughly 31% of the sample.

Including cysteine and phenylalanine, the CDR3 has 13 amino acids. The entry retains the CDR3 DNA only, 39 bases that are in frame from base 1. The germline ends are 11 bases apart after V is trimmed by 4 bases and J by 2 bases. Reading the germline V gene (reference sequence) gives CDR1 DFQATT and CDR2 SNEGSKA. This TCR came from a donor over 45 with non-small cell lung cancer. The input for sequencing was PBMCs, taken before or after stereotactic body radiation therapy (not recorded which). The sequence links TRBV20-1 to TRBJ1-1; the D gene remains uncertain. The CDR3 sequence is CSAKGKVNTEAFF. Read as DNA, the sequence is TGCAGTGCTAAAGGGAAGGTTAACACTGAAGCTTTCTTT.